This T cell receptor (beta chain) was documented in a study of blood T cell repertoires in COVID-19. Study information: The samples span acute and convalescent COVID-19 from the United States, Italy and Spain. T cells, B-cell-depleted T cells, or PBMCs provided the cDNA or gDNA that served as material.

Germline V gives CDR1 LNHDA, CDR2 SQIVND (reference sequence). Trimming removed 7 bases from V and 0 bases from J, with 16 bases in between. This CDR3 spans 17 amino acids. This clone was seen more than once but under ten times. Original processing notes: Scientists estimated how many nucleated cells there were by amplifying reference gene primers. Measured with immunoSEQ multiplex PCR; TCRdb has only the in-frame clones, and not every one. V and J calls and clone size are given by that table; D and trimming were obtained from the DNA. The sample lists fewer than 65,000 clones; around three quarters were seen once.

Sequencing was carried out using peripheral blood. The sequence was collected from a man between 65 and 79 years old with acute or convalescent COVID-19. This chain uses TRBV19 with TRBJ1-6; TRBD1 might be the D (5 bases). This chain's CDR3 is CASTQGSLSSYNSPLHF. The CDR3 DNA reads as TGTGCCAGTACTCAGGGCAGCCTGAGCTCCTATAATTCACCCCTCCACTTT.